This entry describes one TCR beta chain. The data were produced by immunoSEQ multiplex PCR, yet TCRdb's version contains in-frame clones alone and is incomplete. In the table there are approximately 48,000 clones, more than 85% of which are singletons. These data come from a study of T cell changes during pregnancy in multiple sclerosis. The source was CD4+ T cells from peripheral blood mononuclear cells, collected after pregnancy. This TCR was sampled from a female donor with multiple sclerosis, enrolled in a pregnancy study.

CDR3 sequence (DNA): TGTGCCAGTAGTATTGACAGATACGAGCAGTACTTC. This gives the protein CASSIDRYEQYF. J is TRBJ2-7 and V is TRBV19; D possibly corresponds to TRBD1 (5 bases). The V end was cut by 3 bases, the J end by 4 bases, with 7 bases between. Germline lookup yields CDR1 LNHDA and CDR2 SQIVND (reference sequence). This CDR3 contains 12 residues.